This TCR beta chain was observed in a study of cytomegalovirus exposure and HLA in healthy donors. Study-wide results and limits: When analyzed later, a missense DCLRE1C variant was found to be linked to TCR beta V- and J-gene trimming.

On this clone itself: Antigen specificity is unknown.

The primer mix had 60 Vbeta and 13 Jbeta primers. Sequencing was performed with immunoSEQ multiplex PCR; in TCRdb, only in-frame clones are kept and a portion is missing. The sample lists some 190,000 clones, around 82% occurring once. This CDR3 region has 15 residues. V gave up 5 bases and J gave up 4 bases; unmatched junction bases: 7. CDR1 is SGHTA and CDR2 is FQGNSA in the germline V gene. The sequenced sample consisted of PBMCs. The TCR comes from a woman in her twenties or thirties in good health and CMV-seropositive. V is TRBV7-2 and J is TRBJ2-5, with TRBD2 identical over 10 bases. The CDR3 spells CASSRIAGGRETQYF. The DNA for the CDR3 is TGTGCCAGCAGCCGAATAGCGGGGGGAAGAGAGACCCAGTACTTC.